This paragraph reports one T cell receptor (beta chain). TCRdb re-called clones from the PCR reads using MiXCR. The data contain about 50,000 clones, 3.5% to 5% of them seen just once; the ten biggest clones take up less than 10%. These data belong to a study of metastatic and nonmetastatic thyroid tumors. V lost 0 bases and J lost 7, with 10 bases in between. This CDR3 region has 14 residues. Germline V gene sequence: CDR1 MNHEY, CDR2 SVGAGI. Treatment of any kind had been given to no patient before thyroid surgery. J is TRBJ1-5 and V is TRBV6-5; D is possibly TRBD1 (6 bases). The sample was blood. This TCR was sampled from a female donor with papillary thyroid cancer or a benign thyroid nodule (not recorded which). Some clones in this sample may be carry-over from other donors' samples. CDR3: CASSYSGGGQPQHF. The DNA of the CDR3 is TGTGCCAGCAGTTACTCAGGGGGGGGACAGCCCCAGCATTTT.